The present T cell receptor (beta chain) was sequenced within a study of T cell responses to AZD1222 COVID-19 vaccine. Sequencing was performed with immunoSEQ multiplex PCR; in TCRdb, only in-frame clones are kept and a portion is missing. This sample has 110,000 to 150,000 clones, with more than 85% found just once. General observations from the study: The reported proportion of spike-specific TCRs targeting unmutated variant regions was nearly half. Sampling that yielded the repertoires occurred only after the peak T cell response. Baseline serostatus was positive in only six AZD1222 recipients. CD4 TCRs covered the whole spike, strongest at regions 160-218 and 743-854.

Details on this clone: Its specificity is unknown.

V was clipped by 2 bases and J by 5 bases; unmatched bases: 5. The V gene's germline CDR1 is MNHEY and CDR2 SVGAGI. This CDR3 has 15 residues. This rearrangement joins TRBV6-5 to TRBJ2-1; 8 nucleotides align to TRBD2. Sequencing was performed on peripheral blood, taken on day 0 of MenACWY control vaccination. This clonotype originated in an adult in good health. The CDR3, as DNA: TGTGCCAGCAGTTACGAGGCGGGAGGTGACAATGAGCAGTTCTTC. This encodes CASSYEAGGDNEQFF.